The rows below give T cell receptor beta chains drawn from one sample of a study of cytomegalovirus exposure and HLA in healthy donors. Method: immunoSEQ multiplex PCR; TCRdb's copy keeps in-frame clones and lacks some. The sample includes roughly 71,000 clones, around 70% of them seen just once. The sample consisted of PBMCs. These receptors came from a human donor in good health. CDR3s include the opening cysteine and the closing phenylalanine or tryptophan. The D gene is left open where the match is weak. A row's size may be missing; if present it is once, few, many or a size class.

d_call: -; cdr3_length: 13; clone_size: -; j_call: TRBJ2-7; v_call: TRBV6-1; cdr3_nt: TGTGCCAGCAGTGGGCCAGGTGCCTACGAGCAGTACTTC; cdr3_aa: CASSGPGAYEQYF
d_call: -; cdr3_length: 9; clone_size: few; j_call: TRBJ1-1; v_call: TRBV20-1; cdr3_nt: TGCAGTGCTAGACGCGGTGCTTTCTTT; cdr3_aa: CSARRGAFF
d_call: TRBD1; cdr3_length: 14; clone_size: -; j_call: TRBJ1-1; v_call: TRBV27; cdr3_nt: TGTGCCAGCAGCCCGACGAACAGGGGCACTGAAGCTTTCTTT; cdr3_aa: CASSPTNRGTEAFF
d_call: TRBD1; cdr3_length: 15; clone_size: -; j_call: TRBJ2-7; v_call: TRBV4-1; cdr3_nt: TGCGCCAGCAGCCTGGGGAGACAGGGGGCCTACGAGCAGTACTTC; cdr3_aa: CASSLGRQGAYEQYF
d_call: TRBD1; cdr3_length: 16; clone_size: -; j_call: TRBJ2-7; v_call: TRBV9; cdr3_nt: TGTGCCAGCAGCCCGGCCGACAGGGTGAGGTCCTACGAGCAGTACTTC; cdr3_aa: CASSPADRVRSYEQYF
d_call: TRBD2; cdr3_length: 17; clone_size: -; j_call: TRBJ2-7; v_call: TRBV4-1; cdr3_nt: TGCGCCAGCAGCCAAGATTGGGCTAGCGGGAGGGCGTACGAGCAGTACTTC; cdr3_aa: CASSQDWASGRAYEQYF
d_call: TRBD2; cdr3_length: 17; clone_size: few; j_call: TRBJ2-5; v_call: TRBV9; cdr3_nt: TGTGCCAGCAGCGTAGGACCTTCTAGCGGGAGTTCGGAGACCCAGTACTTC; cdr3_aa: CASSVGPSSGSSETQYF
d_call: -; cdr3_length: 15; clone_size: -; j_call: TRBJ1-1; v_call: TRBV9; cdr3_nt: TGTGCCAGCAGCGTAGGAGGAGGGGTTGTCACTGAAGCTTTCTTT; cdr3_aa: CASSVGGGVVTEAFF
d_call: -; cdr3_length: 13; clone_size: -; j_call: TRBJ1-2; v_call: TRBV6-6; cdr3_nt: TGTGCCAGCAGATCCGGGACTAACTATGGCTACACCTTC; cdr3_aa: CASRSGTNYGYTF
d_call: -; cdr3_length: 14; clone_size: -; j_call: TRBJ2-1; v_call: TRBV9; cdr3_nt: TGTGCCAGCAGCGGGCGACATTCCTACAATGAGCAGTTCTTC; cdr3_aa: CASSGRHSYNEQFF
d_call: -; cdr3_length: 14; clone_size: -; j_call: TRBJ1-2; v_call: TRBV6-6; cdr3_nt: TGTGCCAGCAGATTAGCAGGGACAAACTATGGCTACACCTTC; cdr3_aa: CASRLAGTNYGYTF
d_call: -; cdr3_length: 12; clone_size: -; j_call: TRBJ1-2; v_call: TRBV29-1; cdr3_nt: TGCAGCGTTGAAGATAGGGGCTATGGCTACACCTTC; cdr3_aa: CSVEDRGYGYTF
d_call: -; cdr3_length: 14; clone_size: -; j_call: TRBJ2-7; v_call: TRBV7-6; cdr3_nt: TGTGCCAGCAGCTTAGAGTGGCGGGACTACGAGCAGTACTTC; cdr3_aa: CASSLEWRDYEQYF
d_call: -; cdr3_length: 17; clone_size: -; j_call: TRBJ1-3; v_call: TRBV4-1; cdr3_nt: TGCGCCAGCAGCCAGGTCGGACAAAGCCTCTCTGGAAACACCATATATTTT; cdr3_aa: CASSQVGQSLSGNTIYF
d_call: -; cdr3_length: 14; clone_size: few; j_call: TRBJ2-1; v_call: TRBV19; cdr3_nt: TGTGCCAGTAGTGTCTACAGGGACTACAATGAGCAGTTCTTC; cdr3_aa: CASSVYRDYNEQFF
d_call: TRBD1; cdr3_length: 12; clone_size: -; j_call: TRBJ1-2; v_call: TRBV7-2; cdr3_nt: TGTGCCAGCAGCCCCAGGGGGTATGGCTACACCTTC; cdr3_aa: CASSPRGYGYTF
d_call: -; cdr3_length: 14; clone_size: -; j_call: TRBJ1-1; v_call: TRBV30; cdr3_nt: TGTGCCTGGAGCAGGGGCTACATGAACACTGAAGCTTTCTTT; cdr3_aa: CAWSRGYMNTEAFF
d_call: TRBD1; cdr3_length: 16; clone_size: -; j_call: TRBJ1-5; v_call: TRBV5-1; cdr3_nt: TGCGCCAGCAGCATCGACGGGACAGGGACCAATCAGCCCCAGCATTTT; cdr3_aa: CASSIDGTGTNQPQHF
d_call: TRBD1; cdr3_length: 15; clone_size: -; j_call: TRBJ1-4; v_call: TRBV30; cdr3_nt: TGTGCCTGGAGTGTCGCAGGGGGGCCACTGGAAAAACTGTTTTTT; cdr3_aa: CAWSVAGGPLEKLFF
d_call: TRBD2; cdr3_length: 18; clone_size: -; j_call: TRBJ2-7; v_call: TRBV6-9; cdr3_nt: TGTGCCAGCAGCCTACTTCCGAATTATCGCGGGAGCTCCTACGAGCAGTACTTC; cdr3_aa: CASSLLPNYRGSSYEQYF
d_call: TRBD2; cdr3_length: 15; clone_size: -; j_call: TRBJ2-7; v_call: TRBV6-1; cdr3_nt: TGTGCCAGCAGTGCTCGACTAGCGGGGATTTACGAGCAGTACTTC; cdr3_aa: CASSARLAGIYEQYF
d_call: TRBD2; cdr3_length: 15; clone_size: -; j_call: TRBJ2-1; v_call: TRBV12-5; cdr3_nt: TGTGCTAGTGCCACCGGGACTAGCGGAGACAATGAGCAGTTCTTC; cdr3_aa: CASATGTSGDNEQFF
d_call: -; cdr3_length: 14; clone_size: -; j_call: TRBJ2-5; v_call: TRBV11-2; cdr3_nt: TGTGCCAGCAGCTTAGTTCGGGGTAGTGAGACCCAGTACTTC; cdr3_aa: CASSLVRGSETQYF
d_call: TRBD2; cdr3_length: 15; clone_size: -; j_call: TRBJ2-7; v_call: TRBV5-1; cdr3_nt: TGCGCCAGCAGCTTGGCCGAAGCGGGACCCTACGAGCAGTACTTC; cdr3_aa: CASSLAEAGPYEQYF